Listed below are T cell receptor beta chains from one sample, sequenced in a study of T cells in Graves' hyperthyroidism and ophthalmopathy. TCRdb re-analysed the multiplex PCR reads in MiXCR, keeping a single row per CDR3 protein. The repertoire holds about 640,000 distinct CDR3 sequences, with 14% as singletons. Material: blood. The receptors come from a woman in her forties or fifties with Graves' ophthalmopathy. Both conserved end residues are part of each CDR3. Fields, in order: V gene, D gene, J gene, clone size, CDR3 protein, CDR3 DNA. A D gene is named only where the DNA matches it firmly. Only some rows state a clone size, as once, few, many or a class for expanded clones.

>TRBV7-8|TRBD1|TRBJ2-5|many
CASSPRRTGGRETQYF
TGTGCCAGCAGCCCAAGGCGTACAGGGGGCCGGGAGACCCAGTACTTC
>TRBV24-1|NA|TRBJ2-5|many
CATSDLPGRPQYF
TGTGCCACCAGTGATTTGCCGGGGAGACCCCAGTACTTC
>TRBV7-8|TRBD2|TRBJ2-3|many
CASSGLAGGPDTQYF
TGTGCCAGCAGCGGACTAGCGGGAGGACCAGATACGCAGTATTTT
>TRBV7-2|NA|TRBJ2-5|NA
CASSPLPAGSQETQYF
TGCGCCAGCAGCCCCCTCCCGGCGGGGAGTCAAGAGACCCAGTACTTC
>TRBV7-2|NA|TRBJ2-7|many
CASSGLDGQLSEQYF
TGTGCCAGCAGCGGTTTGGACGGACAGTTGAGCGAGCAGTACTTC
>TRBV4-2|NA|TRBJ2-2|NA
CASSQLAGELFF
TGTGCCAGCAGCCAACTCGCCGGGGAGCTGTTTTTT
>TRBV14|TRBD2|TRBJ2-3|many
CASSQDTQRETDTQYF
TGTGCCAGCAGCCAAGATACCCAGCGGGAGACAGATACGCAGTATTTT
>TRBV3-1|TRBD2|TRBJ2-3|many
CASSQLAGGRTDTQYF
TGTGCCAGCAGCCAATTAGCGGGAGGACGCACAGATACGCAGTATTTT
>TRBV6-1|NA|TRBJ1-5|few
CASKQGREIGYQPQHF
TGTGCCAGCAAACAGGGAAGAGAGATCGGATATCAGCCCCAGCATTTT
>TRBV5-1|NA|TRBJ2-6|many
CASSAGQTGANVLTF
TGCGCCAGCAGCGCGGGACAAACTGGGGCCAACGTCCTGACTTTC
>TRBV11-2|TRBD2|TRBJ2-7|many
CASSPRLAGEQYF
TGTGCCAGCAGCCCGAGACTAGCCGGAGAGCAGTACTTC
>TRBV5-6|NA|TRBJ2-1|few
CASSFYIGDPNEQFF
TGTGCCAGCAGCTTCTATATAGGGGACCCGAATGAGCAGTTCTTC
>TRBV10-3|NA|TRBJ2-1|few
CAISGDNEQFF
TGTGCCATCAGTGGCGACAATGAGCAGTTCTTC
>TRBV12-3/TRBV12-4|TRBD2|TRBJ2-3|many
CASRIGLAGGADTQYF
TGTGCCAGCAGAATTGGACTAGCGGGGGGGGCGGATACGCAGTATTTT
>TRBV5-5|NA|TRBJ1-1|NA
CASSSKTGNTEAFF
TGTGCCAGCAGCTCCAAGACAGGGAACACTGAAGCTTTCTTT
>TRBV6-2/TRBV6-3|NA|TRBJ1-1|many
CASSYGAEAFF
TGTGCCAGCAGTTACGGTGCTGAAGCTTTCTTT
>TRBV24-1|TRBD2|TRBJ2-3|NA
CATSGPTKPGLAGVPDTQYF
TGTGCCACCAGTGGCCCCACGAAGCCGGGACTAGCGGGAGTACCAGATACGCAGTATTTT
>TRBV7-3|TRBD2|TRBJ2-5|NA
CASSLTRPRREGQETQYF
TGTGCCAGCAGCTTAACGCGTCCGAGGCGGGAGGGCCAAGAGACCCAGTACTTC
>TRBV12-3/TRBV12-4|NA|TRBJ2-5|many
CASRPHRDQGKETQYF
TGTGCCAGCAGGCCGCACCGGGACCAAGGGAAAGAGACCCAGTACTTC
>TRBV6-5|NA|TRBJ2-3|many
CASSYQLSGDTQYF
TGTGCCAGCAGTTACCAATTAAGTGGAGATACGCAGTATTTT
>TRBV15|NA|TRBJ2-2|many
CATSRVRQRNTGELFF
TGTGCCACCAGCAGAGTCAGACAGCGGAACACCGGGGAGCTGTTTTTT
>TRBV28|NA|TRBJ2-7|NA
CASTPYGQALPHEQYF
TGTGCCAGCACTCCCTATGGGCAGGCTCTTCCCCACGAGCAGTACTTC